This entry is about one TCR beta chain. The antigen is undetermined. These data are taken from a study of T cell responses to AZD1222 COVID-19 vaccine. For the study at large: Researchers grouped second doses given at about 4 or about 12 weeks into one pool.

The table came from immunoSEQ multiplex PCR; TCRdb's copy has only in-frame clones and leaves some out. This sample has about 110,000 clones, with around 80% found just once. Trimming removed 2 bases from V and 0 bases from J, with 12 bases in between. The CDR3 has 16 amino acids. Germline-derived CDR1 and CDR2 are SGHKS and YYEKEE (reference sequence). Overall study findings and caveats: Donors skewed white British and female; clonal diversity was possibly underestimated. The study found Spike-specific TCR breadth and depth rose after two AZD1222 doses.

This specimen was peripheral blood, taken on day 0 of AZD1222 vaccination. This TCR was recovered from an adult in good health. The chain links TRBV5-5 to TRBJ1-3; D is unresolved. CDR3 coding DNA: TGTGCCAGCAGCTTAACCCCTGTCCCCTCTGGAAACACCATATATTTT. Translated: CASSLTPVPSGNTIYF.